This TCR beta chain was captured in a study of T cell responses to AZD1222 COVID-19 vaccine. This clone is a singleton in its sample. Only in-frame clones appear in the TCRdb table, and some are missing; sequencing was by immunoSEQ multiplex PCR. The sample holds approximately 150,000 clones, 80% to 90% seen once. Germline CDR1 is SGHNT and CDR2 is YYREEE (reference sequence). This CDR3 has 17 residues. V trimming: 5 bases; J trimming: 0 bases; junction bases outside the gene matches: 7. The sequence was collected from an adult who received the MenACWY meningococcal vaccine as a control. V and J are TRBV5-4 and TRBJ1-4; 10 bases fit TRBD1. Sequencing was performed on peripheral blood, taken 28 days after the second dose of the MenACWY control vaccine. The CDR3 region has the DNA TGTGCCAGCAGGACCGGGACAGGGGCTGCAACTAATGAAAAACTGTTTTTT. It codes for CASRTGTGAATNEKLFF. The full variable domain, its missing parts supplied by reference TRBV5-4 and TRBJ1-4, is ETGVTQSPTHLIKTRGQQVTLRCSSQSGHNTVSWYQQALGQGPQFIFQYYREEENGRGNFPPRFSGLQFPNYSSELNVNALELDDSALYLCASRTGTGAATNEKLFFGSGTQLSVL.